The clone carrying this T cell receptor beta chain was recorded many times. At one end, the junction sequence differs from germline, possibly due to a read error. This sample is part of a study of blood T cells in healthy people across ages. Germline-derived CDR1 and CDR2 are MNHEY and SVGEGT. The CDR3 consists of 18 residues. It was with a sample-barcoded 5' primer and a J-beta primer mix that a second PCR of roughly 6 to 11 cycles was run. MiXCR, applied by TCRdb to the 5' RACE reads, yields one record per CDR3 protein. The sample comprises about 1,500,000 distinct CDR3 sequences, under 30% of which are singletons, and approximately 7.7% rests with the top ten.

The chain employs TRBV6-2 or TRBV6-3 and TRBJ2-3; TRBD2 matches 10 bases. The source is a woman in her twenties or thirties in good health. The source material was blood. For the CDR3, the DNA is TGTGCCAGCAGTAACTCGAGACTAGCGGGCCGGCGGGAAGATACGCAGTATTTT. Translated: CASSNSRLAGRREDTQYF.